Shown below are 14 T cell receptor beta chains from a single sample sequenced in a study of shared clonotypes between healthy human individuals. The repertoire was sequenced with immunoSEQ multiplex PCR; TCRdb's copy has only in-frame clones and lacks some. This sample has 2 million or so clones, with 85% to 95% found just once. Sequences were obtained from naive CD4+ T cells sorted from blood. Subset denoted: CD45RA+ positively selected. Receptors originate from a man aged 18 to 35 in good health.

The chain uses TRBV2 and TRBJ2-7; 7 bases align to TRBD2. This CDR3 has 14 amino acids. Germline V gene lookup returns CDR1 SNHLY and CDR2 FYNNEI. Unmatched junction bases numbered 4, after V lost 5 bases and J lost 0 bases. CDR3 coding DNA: TGTGCCAGCAGTCGAGCGGGGCCCTCCTACGAGCAGTACTTC. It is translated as CASSRAGPSYEQYF.

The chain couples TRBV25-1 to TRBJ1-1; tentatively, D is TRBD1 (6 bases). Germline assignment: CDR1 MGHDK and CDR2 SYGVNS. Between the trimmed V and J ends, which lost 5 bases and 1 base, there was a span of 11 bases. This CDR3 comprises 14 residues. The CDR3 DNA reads TGTGCCAGCAGTCGCCTGGGACAGAACACTGAAGCTTTCTTT. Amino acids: CASSRLGQNTEAFF.

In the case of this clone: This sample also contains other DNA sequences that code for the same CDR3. The CDR3 reads CASRSGRMNTEAFF. The CDR3 region has the DNA TGTGCCAGTAGATCGGGACGGATGAACACTGAAGCTTTCTTT. The V call is TRBV19, the J call TRBJ1-1; a possible D gene is TRBD1 (5 bases). Germline CDR1 and CDR2: LNHDA and SQIVND (reference sequence). Trimming stripped 6 bases from V and 0 bases from J, with 11 bases between. The CDR3 sequence is 14 residues long.

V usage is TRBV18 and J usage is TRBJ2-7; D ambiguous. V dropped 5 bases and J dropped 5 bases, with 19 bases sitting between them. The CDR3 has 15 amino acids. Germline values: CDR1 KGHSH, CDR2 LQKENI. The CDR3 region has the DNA TGTGCCAGCTCAGTTGGACGCCCCGACGGGCACGAGCAGTACTTC. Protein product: CASSVGRPDGHEQYF.

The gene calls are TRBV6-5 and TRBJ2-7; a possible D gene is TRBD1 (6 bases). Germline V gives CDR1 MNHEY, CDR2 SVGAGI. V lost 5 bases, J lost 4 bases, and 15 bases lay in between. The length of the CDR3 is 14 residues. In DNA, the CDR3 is TGTGCCAGCAGTCCGGTGGACAGCTTGTACGAGCAGTACTTC. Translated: CASSPVDSLYEQYF.

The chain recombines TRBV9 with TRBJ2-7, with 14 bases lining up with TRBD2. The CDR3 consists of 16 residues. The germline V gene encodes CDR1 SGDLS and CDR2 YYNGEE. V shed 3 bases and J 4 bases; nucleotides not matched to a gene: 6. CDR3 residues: CASSASGTSGGYEQYF. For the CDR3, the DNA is TGTGCCAGCAGCGCCTCCGGGACTAGCGGGGGTTACGAGCAGTACTTC.

The CDR3 DNA is TGTGCCAGCAGTGAAGTTAATCAGCCCCAGCATTTT. This gives the protein CASSEVNQPQHF. The J gene is TRBJ1-5, the V gene TRBV2; D is unresolved. Germline CDR1 and CDR2: SNHLY and FYNNEI. Trimming pared 1 base from V and 4 bases from J, leaving 2 bases between. The CDR3 is made up of 12 amino acids.

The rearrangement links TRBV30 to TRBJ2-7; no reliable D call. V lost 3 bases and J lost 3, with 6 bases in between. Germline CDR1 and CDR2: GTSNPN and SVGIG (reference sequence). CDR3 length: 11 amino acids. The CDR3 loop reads CAWSTIYEQYF. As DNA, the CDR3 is TGTGCCTGGAGCACAATCTACGAGCAGTACTTC.

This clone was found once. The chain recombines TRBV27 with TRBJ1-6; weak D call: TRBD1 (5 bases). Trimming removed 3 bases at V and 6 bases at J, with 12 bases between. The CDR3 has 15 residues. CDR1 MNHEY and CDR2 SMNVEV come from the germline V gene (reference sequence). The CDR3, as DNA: TGTGCCAGCAGTTTGTTTACAGGCGTTAATTCACCCCTCCACTTT. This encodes CASSLFTGVNSPLHF.

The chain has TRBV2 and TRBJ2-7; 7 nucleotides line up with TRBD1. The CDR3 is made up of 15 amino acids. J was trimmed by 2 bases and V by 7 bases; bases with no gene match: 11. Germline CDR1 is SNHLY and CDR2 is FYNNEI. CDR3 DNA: TGTGCCAGCAACTTAGCCCGACAGGGACCCTACGAGCAGTACTTC. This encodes CASNLARQGPYEQYF.

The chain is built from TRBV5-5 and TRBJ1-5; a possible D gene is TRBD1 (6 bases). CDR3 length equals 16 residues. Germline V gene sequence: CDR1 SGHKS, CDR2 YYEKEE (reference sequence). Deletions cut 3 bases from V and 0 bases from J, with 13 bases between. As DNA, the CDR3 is TGTGCCAGCAGCTCTCTCCAGGGGAATAGCAATCAGCCCCAGCATTTT. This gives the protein CASSSLQGNSNQPQHF.

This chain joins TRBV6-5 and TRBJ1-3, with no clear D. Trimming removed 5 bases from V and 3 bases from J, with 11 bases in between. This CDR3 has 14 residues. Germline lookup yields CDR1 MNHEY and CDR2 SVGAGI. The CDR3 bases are TGTGCCAGCAGTCCCTCGGCGAATGGAAACACCATATATTTT. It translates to CASSPSANGNTIYF.

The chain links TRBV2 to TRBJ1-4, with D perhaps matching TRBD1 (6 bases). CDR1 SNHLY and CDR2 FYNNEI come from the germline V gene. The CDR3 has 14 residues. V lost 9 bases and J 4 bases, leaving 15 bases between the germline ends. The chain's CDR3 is CARGSRGDNEKLFF. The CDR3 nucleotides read TGTGCCAGAGGATCAAGGGGGGATAATGAAAAACTGTTTTTT.

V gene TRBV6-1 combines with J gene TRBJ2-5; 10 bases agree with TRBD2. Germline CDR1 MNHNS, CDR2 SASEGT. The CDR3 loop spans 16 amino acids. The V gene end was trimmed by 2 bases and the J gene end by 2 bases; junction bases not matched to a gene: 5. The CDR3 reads CASSETTSGFQETQYF. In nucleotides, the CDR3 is TGTGCCAGCAGTGAAACGACTAGCGGGTTTCAAGAGACCCAGTACTTC.